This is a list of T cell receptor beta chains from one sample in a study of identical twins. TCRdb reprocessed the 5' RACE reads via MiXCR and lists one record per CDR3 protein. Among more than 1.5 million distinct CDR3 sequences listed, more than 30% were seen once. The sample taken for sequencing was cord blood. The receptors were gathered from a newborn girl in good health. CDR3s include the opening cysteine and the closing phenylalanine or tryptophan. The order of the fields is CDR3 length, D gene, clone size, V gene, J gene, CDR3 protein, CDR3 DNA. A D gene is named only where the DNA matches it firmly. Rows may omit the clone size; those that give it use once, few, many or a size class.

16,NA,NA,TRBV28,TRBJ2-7,CASSALQGTPYNEQYF,TGTGCCAGCAGTGCCTTACAGGGCACACCCTACAATGAGCAGTACTTC
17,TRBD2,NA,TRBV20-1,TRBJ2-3,CSARVGMRRGALDTQYF,TGCAGTGCTAGAGTGGGGATGAGGCGGGGGGCCCTAGATACGCAGTATTTT
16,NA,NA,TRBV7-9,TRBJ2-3,CASSFHRGGSTDTQYF,TGTGCCAGCAGCTTCCACAGGGGGGGTAGCACAGATACGCAGTATTTT
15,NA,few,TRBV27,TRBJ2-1,CASSLRTGTYNEQFF,TGTGCCAGCAGTTTAAGGACGGGAACGTACAATGAGCAGTTCTTC
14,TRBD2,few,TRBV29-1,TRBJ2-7,CSVRLAGGPYEQYF,TGCAGCGTCCGACTAGCGGGAGGGCCCTACGAGCAGTACTTC
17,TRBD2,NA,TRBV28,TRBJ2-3,CASSPPGLAGYTDTQYF,TGTGCCAGCAGTCCTCCGGGACTAGCGGGGTACACAGATACGCAGTATTTT
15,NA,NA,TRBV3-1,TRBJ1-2,CASGQDGISNYGYTF,TGTGCCAGCGGCCAAGACGGCATTTCTAACTATGGCTACACCTTC
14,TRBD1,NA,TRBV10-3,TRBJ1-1,CAISVQGANTEAFF,TGTGCCATCAGCGTACAGGGGGCGAACACTGAAGCTTTCTTT
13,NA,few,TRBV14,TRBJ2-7,CASSQAVIYEQYF,TGTGCCAGCAGCCAAGCGGTCATCTACGAGCAGTACTTC
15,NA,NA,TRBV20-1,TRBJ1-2,CSPPKKGLSNYGYTF,TGCAGTCCCCCTAAAAAGGGCCTCTCTAACTATGGCTACACCTTC
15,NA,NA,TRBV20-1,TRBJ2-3,CSATGLGQDTDTQYF,TGCAGTGCTACAGGACTAGGACAGGACACAGATACGCAGTATTTT
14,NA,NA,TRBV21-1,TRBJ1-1,CASSPRDTDTEAFF,TGTGCCAGCAGCCCCCGGGACACGGACACTGAAGCTTTCTTT
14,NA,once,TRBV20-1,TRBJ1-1,CSTSRVGLNTEAFF,TGCAGTACTAGCAGAGTAGGGCTGAACACTGAAGCTTTCTTT
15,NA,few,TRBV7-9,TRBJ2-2,CASSNLALNTGELFF,TGTGCCAGCAGCAATCTAGCGCTCAACACCGGGGAGCTGTTTTTT
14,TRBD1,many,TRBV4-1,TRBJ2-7,CASSQTGVSYEQYF,TGCGCCAGCAGCCAGACAGGGGTCTCCTACGAGCAGTACTTC
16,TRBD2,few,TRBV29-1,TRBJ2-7,CSVRASGDYYYNEQYF,TGCAGCGTCAGGGCCTCTGGGGACTACTACTACAATGAGCAGTACTTC
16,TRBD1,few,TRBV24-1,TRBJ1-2,CATSDNSWTGNYGYTF,TGTGCCACCAGTGATAACTCTTGGACAGGGAACTATGGCTACACCTTC
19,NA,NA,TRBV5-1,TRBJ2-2,CASSFGGLAADKRTGELFF,TGCGCCAGCAGCTTCGGTGGTCTAGCTGCAGACAAGCGCACCGGGGAGCTGTTTTTT
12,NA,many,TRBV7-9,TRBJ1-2,CASSLVQGGYTF,TGTGCCAGCAGCTTAGTCCAGGGCGGCTACACCTTC
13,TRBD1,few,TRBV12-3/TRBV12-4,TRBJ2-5,CASRRQGEETQYF,TGTGCCAGCCGCAGACAGGGTGAGGAGACCCAGTACTTC
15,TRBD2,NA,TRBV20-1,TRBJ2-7,CSARETSGIGNEQYF,TGCAGTGCTAGAGAGACTAGCGGGATCGGTAATGAGCAGTACTTC
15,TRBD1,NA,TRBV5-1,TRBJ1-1,CASSFTGATNTEAFF,TGCGCCAGCAGCTTTACAGGGGCCACGAACACTGAAGCTTTCTTT
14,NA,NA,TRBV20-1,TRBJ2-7,CSARVRDNSYEQYF,TGCAGTGCTAGAGTCCGGGACAACTCCTACGAGCAGTACTTC
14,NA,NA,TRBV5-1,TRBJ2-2,CASEPGGHGGELFF,TGCGCCAGCGAGCCGGGGGGCCATGGCGGGGAGCTGTTTTTT
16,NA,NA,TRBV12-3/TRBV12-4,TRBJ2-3,CASSLKPQMGTDTQYF,TGTGCCAGCAGTTTAAAGCCTCAGATGGGCACAGATACGCAGTATTTT
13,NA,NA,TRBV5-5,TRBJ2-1,CATRTRHQETQFF,TGTGCCACGAGGACCAGGCACCAAGAGACCCAGTTCTTC
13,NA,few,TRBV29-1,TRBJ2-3,CSVAPRVTDTQYF,TGCAGCGTTGCCCCCCGGGTCACAGATACGCAGTATTTT
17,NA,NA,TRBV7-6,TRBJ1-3,CASSLRPGDSSGNTIYF,TGTGCCAGCAGCTTACGGCCAGGGGATAGCTCTGGAAACACCATATATTTT
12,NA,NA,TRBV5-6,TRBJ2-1,CASSLFGAEQFF,TGTGCCAGCAGCTTGTTCGGGGCTGAGCAGTTCTTC
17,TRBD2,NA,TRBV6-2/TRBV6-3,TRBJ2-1,CASSYSWTSGSYNEQLF,TGTGCCAGCAGTTACTCCTGGACTAGCGGCTCCTACAATGAGCAGTTATTC
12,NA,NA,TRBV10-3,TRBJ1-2,CAISESTGGYTF,TGTGCCATCAGTGAGTCGACAGGTGGCTACACCTTC
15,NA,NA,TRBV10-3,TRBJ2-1,CAISESDSSYNEQFF,TGTGCCATCAGTGAATCTGACAGCTCCTACAATGAGCAGTTCTTC
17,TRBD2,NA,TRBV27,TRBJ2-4,CASSLYGSGRYKNIQYF,TGTGCCAGCAGTTTATATGGTAGCGGGAGGTACAAAAACATTCAGTACTTC
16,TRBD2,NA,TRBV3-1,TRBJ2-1,CASSQGTTSVDNEQFF,TGTGCCAGCAGCCAAGGTACGACTAGCGTCGACAATGAGCAGTTCTTC
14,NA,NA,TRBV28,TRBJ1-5,CASSRPLSNQPQHF,TGTGCCAGCAGTCGCCCGCTGTCGAATCAGCCCCAGCATTTT
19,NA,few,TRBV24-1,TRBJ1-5,CATSDLHSAASKLNQPQHF,TGTGCCACCAGTGATTTGCATTCGGCGGCCTCCAAACTCAATCAGCCCCAGCATTTT
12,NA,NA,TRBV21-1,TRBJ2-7,CASSKTGEEQYF,TGTGCCAGCAGCAAAACAGGGGAGGAGCAGTACTTC
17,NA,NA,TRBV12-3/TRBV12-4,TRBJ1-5,CASSLTRGGPSNQPQHF,TGTGCCAGCAGTTTAACGCGGGGGGGGCCTAGCAATCAGCCCCAGCATTTT
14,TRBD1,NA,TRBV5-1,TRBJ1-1,CASSSGQELTEAFF,TGCGCCAGCAGCTCCGGACAGGAACTCACTGAAGCTTTCTTT
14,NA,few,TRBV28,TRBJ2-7,CASSRGASTNEQYF,TGTGCCAGCAGTCGCGGGGCCAGCACGAACGAGCAGTACTTC